This T cell receptor (beta chain) stems from a study of T cells in Graves' hyperthyroidism and ophthalmopathy. Regions amplified from RNA transcripts were the TCR beta CDR3 regions. HTBI primers drove first-round RT-PCR of the TCR CDR3. TCRdb recomputed calls from the multiplex PCR reads with MiXCR, one row per CDR3 protein. Of around 610,000 distinct CDR3 sequences in the sample, roughly 15% are singletons; the top ten hold about 4.5%. This CDR3 is built from 15 residues. Germline lookup yields CDR1 SGHRS and CDR2 YFSETQ. The V segment lost 5 bases and the J segment 2 bases; nucleotides outside the gene matches: 5.

The clonotype comes from a woman in her thirties or forties with Graves' ophthalmopathy. V is TRBV5-1 and J is TRBJ2-2; 8 nucleotides align to TRBD2. Material: blood. CDR3 sequence: CASRRAGVNTGELFF. The CDR3 nucleotides are TGCGCCAGCAGGAGAGCGGGAGTAAACACCGGGGAGCTGTTTTTT.